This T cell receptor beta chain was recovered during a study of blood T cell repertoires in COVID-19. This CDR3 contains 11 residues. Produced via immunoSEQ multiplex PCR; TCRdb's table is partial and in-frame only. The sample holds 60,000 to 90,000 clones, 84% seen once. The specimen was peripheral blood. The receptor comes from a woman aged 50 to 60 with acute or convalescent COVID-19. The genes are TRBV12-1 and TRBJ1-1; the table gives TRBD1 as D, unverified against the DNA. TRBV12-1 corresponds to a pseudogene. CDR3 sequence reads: CASSSNTEAFF. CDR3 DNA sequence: TGTGCCAGCAGCTCAAACACTGAAGCTTTCTTT.